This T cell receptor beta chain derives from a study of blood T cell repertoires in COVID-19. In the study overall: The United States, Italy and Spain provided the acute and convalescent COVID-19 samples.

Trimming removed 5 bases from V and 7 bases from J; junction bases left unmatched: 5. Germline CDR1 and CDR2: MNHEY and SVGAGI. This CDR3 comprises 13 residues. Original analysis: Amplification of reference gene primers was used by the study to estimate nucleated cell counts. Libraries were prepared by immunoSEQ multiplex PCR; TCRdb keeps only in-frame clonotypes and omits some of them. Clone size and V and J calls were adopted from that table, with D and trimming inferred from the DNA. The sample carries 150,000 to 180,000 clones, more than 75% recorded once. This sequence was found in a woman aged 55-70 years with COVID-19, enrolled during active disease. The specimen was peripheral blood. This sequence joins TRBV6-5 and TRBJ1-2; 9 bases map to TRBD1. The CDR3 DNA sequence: TGTGCCAGCAGTCCGGGACAGGGCATTGGCTACACCTTC. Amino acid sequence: CASSPGQGIGYTF.